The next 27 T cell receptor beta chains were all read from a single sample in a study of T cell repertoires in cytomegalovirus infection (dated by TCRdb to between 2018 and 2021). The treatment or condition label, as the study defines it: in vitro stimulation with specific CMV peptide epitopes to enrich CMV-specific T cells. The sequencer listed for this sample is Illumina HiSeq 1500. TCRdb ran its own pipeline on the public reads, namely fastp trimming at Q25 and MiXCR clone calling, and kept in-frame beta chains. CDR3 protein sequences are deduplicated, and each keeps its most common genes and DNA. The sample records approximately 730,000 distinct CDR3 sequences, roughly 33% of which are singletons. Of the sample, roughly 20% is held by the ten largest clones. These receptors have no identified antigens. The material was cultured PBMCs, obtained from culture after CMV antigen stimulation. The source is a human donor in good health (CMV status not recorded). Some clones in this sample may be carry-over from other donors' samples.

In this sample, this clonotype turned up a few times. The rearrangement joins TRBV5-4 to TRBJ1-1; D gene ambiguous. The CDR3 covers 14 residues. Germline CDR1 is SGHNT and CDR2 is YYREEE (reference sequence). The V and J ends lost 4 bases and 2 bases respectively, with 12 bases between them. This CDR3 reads CASSRNDGNTEAFF. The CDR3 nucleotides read TGTGCCAGCAGCCGAAACGACGGAAACACTGAAGCTTTCTTT.

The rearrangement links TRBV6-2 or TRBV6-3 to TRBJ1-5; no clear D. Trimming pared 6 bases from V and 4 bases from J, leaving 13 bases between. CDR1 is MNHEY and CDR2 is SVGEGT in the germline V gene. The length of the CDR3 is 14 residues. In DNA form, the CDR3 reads TGTGCCAGCAGAAGTCGAACAGAAAATCAGCCCCAGCATTTT. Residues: CASRSRTENQPQHF.

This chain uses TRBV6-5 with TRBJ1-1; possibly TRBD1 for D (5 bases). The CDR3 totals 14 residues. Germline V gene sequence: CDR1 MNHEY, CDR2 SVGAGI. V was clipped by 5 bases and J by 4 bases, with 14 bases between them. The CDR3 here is CASSDRTGGTEAFF. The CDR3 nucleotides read TGTGCCAGCAGTGATAGAACAGGAGGCACTGAAGCTTTCTTT.

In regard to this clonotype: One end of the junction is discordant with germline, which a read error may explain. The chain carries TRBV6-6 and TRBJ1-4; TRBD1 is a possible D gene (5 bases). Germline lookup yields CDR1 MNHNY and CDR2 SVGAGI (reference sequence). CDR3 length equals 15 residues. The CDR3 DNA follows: TGTGCCAGCAGTTATGGGGCGACAACTAATGAAAAACCGTTTTTT. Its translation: CASSYGATTNEKPFF.

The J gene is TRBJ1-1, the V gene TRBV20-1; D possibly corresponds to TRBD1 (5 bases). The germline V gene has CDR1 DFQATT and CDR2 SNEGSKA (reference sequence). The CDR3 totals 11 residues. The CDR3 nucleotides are TGCAGAGTGGGGACGGGCACTGAAGCTTTCTTT. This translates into CRVGTGTEAFF.

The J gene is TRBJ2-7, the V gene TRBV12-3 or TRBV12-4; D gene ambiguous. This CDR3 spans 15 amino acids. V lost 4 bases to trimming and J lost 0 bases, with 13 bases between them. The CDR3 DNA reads TGTGCCAGCAGTTACAAGGGTCTGAGCTCCTACGAGCAGTACTTC. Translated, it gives CASSYKGLSSYEQYF.

CDR3 sequence (DNA): TGTGCCAGCAGTTTATTTAGGGGGGCGTTCAATGAGCAGTTCTTC. It codes for CASSLFRGAFNEQFF. The chain links TRBV27 to TRBJ2-1; D tentatively fits TRBD1 or TRBD2 (6 bases each). The V gene lost 1 base and the J gene lost 6 bases, with 13 bases spanning the gap. The CDR3 covers 15 residues. CDR1 is MNHEY and CDR2 is SMNVEV in the germline V gene (reference sequence).

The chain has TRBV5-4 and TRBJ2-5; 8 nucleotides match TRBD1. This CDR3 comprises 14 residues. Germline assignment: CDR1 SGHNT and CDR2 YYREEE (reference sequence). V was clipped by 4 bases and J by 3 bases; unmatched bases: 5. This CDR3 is CASSEDRDEETQYF. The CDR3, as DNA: TGTGCCAGCAGCGAGGACAGGGACGAAGAGACCCAGTACTTC.

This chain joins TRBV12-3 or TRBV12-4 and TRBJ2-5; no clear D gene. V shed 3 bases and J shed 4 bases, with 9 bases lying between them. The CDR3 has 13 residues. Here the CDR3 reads CASSFIGGETQYF. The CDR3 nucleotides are TGTGCCAGCAGTTTCATCGGTGGAGAGACCCAGTACTTC.

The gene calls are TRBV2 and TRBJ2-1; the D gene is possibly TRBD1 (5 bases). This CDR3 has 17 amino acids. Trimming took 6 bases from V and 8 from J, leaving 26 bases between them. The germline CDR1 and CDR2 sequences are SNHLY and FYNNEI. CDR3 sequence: CASRFPHSGPYAHEQFF. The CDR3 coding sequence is TGTGCCAGCAGATTCCCTCACTCAGGGCCCTATGCCCATGAGCAGTTCTTC.

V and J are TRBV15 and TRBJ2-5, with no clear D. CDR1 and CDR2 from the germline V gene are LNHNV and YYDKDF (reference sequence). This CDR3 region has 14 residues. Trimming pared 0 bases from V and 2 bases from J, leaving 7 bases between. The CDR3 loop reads CATSRDPQQETQYF. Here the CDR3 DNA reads TGTGCCACCAGCAGAGATCCCCAGCAAGAGACCCAGTACTTC.

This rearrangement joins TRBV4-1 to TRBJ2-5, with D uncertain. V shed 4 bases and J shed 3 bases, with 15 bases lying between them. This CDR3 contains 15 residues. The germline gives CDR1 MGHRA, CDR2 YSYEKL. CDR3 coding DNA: TGCGCCAGCAGCCCCCTTTGGGCTGACGAAGAGACCCAGTACTTC. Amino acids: CASSPLWADEETQYF.

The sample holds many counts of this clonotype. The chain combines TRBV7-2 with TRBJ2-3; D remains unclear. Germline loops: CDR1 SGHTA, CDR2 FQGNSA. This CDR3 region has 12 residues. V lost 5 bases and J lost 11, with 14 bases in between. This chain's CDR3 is CASSPGVALQYF. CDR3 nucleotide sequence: TGTGCCAGCAGCCCTGGAGTAGCTCTGCAGTATTTT.

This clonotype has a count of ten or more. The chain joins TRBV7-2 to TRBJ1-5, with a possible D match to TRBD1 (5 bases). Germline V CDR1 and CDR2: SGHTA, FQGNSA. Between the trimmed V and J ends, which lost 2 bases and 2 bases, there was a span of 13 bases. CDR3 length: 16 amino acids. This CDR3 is CASSLLSGQRNQPQHF. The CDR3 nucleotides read TGTGCCAGCAGCTTACTCTCAGGGCAGCGCAATCAGCCCCAGCATTTT.

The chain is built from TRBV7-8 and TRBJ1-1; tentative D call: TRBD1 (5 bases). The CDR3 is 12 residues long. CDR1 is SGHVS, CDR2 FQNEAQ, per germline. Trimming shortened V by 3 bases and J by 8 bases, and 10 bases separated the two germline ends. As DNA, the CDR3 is TGTGCCAGCAGCTTTGTGGGGGAGGAAGCTTTCTTT. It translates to CASSFVGEEAFF.

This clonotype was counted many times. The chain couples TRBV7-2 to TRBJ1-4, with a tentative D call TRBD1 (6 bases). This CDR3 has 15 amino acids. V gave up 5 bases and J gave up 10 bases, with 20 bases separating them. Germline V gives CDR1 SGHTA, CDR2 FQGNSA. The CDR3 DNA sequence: TGTGCCAGCAGCCCTAGGGTACAGGGCGTTGGAAAACTGTTTTTT. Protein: CASSPRVQGVGKLFF.

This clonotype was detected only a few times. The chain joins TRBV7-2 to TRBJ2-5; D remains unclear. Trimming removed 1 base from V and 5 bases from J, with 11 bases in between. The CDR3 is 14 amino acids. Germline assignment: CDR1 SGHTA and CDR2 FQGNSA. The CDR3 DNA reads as TGTGCCAGCAGCTTAGTTGGCCTGGGCGAGACCCAGTACTTC. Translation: CASSLVGLGETQYF.

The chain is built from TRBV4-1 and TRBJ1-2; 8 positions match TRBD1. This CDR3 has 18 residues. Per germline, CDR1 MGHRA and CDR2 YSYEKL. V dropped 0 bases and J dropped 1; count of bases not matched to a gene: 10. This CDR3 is CASSQDIYGTGINYGYTF. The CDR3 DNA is TGCGCCAGCAGCCAAGACATTTATGGGACAGGCATTAACTATGGCTACACCTTC.

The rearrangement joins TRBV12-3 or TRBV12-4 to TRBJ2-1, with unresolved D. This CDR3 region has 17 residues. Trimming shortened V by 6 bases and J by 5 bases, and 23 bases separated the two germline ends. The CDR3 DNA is TGTGCCAGCAGCCACGTCGCCGGTCAGCTCGATAACAATGAGCAGTTCTTC. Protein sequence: CASSHVAGQLDNNEQFF.

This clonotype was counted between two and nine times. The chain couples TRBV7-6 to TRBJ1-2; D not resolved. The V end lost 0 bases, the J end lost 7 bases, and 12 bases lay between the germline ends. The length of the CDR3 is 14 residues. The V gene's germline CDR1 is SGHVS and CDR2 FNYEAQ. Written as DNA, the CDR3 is TGTGCCAGCAGCTTAGCGACCCCGGGAGGTGGCTACACCTTC. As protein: CASSLATPGGGYTF.

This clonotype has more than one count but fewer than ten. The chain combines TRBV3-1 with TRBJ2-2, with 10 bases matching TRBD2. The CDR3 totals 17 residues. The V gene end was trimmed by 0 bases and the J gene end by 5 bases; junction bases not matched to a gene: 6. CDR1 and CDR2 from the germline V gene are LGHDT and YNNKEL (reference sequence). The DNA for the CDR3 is TGTGCCAGCAGCCAAGAGGCTAGCGGGAGTTGGACCGGGGAGCTGTTTTTT. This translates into CASSQEASGSWTGELFF.

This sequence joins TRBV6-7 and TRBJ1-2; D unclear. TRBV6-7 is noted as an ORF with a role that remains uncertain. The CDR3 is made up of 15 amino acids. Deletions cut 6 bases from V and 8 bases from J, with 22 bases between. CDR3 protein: CASSVNLRETGGYTF. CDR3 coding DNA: TGTGCCAGCAGCGTAAACCTACGCGAAACCGGAGGCTACACCTTC.

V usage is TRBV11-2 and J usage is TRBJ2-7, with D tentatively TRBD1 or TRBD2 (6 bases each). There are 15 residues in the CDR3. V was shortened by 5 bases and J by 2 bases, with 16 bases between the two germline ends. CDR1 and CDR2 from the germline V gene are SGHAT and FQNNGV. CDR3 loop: CASSRRGVEAYEQYF. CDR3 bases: TGTGCCAGCAGCCGAAGGGGGGTGGAAGCCTACGAGCAGTACTTC. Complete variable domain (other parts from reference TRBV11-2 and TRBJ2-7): EAGVAQSPRYKIIEKRQSVAFWCNPISGHATLYWYQQILGQGPKLLIQFQNNGVVDDSQLPKDRFSAERLKGVDSTLKIQPAKLEDSAVYLCASSRRGVEAYEQYFGPGTRLTVT.

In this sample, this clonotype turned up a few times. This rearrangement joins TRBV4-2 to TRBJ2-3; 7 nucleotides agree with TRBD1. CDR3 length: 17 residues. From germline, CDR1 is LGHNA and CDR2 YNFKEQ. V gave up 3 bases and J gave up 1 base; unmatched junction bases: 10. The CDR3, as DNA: TGTGCCAGCAGCCATAGCCCCCAGGGGGATGGCACAGATACGCAGTATTTT. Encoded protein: CASSHSPQGDGTDTQYF.

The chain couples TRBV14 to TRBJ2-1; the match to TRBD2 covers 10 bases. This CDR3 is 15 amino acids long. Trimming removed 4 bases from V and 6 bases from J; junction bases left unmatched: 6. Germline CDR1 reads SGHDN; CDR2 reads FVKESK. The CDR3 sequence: CASSRGLAASNEQFF. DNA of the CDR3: TGTGCCAGCAGCCGAGGACTAGCGGCCTCCAATGAGCAGTTCTTC.

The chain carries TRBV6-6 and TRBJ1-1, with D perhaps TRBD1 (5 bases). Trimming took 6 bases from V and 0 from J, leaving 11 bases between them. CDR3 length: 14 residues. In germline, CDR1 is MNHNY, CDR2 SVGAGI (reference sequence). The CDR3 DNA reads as TGTGCCAGCAGCCGAGGGACTATGAACACTGAAGCTTTCTTT. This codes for CASSRGTMNTEAFF.

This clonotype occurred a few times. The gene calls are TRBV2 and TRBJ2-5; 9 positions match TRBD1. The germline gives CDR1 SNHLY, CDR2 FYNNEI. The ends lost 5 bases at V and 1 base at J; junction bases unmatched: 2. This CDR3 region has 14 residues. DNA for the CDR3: TGTGCCAGCAGTCAACAGGGGGCCCAAGAGACCCAGTACTTC. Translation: CASSQQGAQETQYF. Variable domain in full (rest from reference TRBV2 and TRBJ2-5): EPEVTQTPSHQVTQMGQEVILRCVPISNHLYFYWYRQILGQKVEFLVSFYNNEISEKSEIFDDQFSVERPDGSNFTLKIRSTKLEDSAMYFCASSQQGAQETQYFGPGTRLLVL.